The sample holds many counts of the clone carrying this TCR beta chain. A much more abundant neighbour one base away suggests this may be a read error. The sample comes from a study of metastatic and nonmetastatic thyroid tumors. At the level of the study: Across blood and tumor or nodule tissue, repertoires from malignant and benign thyroid patients were compared with one another.

This CDR3 region has 13 residues. Losses at the gene ends were 3 bases for V and 8 bases for J; bases not matched to a gene: 6. Germline-derived CDR1 and CDR2 are SGDLS and YYNGEE. Methods used by the authors: Between-group CDR3 differences, defined by clinicopathological status, yielded a distant-metastasis classifier for papillary thyroid cancer. Using MiXCR, TCRdb reanalyzed the PCR reads. The authors' filters were not applied to this entry. The sample shows about 25,000 clones, 20% to 25% of them seen only once. Treatment of any kind had been given to no patient before thyroid surgery. The sequencing sample was made of blood. The chain employs TRBV9 and TRBJ2-7; TRBD2 aligns across 9 bases. The receptor was derived from a male donor with papillary thyroid cancer or a benign thyroid nodule (not recorded which). Some clones in this sample may be carry-over from other donors' samples. CDR3 bases: TGTGCCAGCAGCGGCGGGGGGGCCACTCAGCAGTACTTC. This gives the protein CASSGGGATQQYF.